This T cell receptor beta chain originates from a study of T cell responses to AZD1222 COVID-19 vaccine. The table came from immunoSEQ multiplex PCR; TCRdb's copy has only in-frame clones and leaves some out. The repertoire holds approximately 120,000 clones, with roughly 87% as singletons. Study-wide results and limits: Compared with day 0, the breadth and depth of the Spike-specific TCR repertoire rose significantly after two doses of AZD1222.

As to this clone: Its antigen is not known.

This CDR3 spans 14 amino acids. Trimming cost V 5 bases and J 4 bases; bases outside gene matches: 4. The germline V gene encodes CDR1 MDHEN and CDR2 SYDVKM. This TCR came from an adult in good health. The material sequenced was peripheral blood, taken on day 0 of MenACWY control vaccination. This sequence joins TRBV28 and TRBJ2-3; 9 bases map to TRBD2. CDR3 sequence: CASSGAGGPDTQYF. CDR3 nucleotides: TGTGCCAGCAGTGGGGCGGGAGGGCCAGATACGCAGTATTTT.